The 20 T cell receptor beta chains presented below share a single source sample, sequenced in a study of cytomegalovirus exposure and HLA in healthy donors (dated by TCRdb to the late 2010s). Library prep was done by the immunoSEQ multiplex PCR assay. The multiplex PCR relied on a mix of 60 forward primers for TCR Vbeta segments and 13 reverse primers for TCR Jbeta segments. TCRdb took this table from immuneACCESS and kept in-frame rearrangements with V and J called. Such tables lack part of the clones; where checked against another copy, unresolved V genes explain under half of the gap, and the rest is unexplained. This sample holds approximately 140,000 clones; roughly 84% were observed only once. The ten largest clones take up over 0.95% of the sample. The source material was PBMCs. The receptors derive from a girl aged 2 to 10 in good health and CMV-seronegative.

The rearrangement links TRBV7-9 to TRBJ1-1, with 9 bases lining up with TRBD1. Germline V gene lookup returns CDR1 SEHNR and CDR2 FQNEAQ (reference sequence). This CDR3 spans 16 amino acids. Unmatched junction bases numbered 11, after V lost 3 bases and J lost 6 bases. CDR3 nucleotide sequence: TGTGCCAGCAGCTTCGAGCGAACAGGGGGCGCCGCTGAAGCTTTCTTT. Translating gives CASSFERTGGAAEAFF. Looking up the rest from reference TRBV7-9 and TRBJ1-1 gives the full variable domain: DTGVSQNPRHKITKRGQNVTFRCDPISEHNRLYWYRQTLGQGPEFLTYFQNEAQLEKSRLLSDRFSAERPKGSFSTLEIQRTEQGDSAMYLCASSFERTGGAAEAFFGQGTRLTVV.

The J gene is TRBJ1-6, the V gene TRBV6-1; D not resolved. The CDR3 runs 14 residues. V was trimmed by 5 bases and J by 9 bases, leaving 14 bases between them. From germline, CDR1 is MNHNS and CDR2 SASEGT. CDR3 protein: CASSSPVRGSPLHF. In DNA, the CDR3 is TGTGCCAGCAGTAGCCCCGTTCGGGGTTCACCCCTCCACTTT.

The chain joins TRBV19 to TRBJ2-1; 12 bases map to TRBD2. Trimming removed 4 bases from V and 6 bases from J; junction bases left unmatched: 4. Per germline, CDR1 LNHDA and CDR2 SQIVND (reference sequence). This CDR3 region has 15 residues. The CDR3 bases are TGTGCCAGTAGTACTGGACTAGCGGGATCCAATGAGCAGTTCTTC. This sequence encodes CASSTGLAGSNEQFF.

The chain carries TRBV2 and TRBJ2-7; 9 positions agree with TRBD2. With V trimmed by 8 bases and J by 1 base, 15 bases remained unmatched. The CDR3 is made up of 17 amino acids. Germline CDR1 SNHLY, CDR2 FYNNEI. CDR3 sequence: CASLDGASGKGSYEQYF. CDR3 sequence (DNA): TGTGCCAGCCTGGACGGGGCTAGCGGGAAAGGGTCCTACGAGCAGTACTTC.

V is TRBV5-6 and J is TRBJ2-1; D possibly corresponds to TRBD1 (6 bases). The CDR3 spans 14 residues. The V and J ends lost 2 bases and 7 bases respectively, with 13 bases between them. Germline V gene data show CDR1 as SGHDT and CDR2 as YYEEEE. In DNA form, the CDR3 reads TGTGCCAGCAGCTTAGGTCAGGGGTGGAATGAGCAGTTCTTC. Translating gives CASSLGQGWNEQFF.

The CDR3 nucleotides read TGTGCCAGCAACCTAGGGGGATCCCCTGAAGCTTTCTTT. Its translation: CASNLGGSPEAFF. The chain recombines TRBV14 with TRBJ1-1; possibly TRBD1 for D (6 bases). The V gene's germline CDR1 is SGHDN and CDR2 FVKESK. This CDR3 is built from 13 residues. Trimming took 7 bases from V and 6 from J, leaving 15 bases between them.

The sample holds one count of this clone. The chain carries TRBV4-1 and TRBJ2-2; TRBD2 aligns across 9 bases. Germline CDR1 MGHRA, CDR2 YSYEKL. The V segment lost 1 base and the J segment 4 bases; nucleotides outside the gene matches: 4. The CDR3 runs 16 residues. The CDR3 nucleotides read TGCGCCAGCAGCCAAGCGTGGCGGGAGGGCACCGGGGAGCTGTTTTTT. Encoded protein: CASSQAWREGTGELFF.

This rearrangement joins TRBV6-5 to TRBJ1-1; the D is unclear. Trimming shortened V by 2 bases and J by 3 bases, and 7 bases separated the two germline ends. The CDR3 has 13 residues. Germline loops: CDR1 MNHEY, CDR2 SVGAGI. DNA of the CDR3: TGTGCCAGCAGTTACGGCATGGACACTGAAGCTTTCTTT. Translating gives CASSYGMDTEAFF.

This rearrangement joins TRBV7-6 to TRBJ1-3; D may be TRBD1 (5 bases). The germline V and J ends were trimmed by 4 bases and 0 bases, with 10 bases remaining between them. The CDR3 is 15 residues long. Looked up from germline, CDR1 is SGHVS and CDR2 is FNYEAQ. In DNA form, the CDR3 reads TGTGCCAGCAGCTCAACAGGAACCTCTGGAAACACCATATATTTT. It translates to CASSSTGTSGNTIYF.

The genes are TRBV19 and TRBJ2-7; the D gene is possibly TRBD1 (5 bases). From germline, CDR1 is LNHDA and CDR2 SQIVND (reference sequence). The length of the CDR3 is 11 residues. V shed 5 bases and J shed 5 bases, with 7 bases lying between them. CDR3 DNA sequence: TGTGCCAGTAGTCAGGGTAACGAGCAGTACTTC. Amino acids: CASSQGNEQYF.

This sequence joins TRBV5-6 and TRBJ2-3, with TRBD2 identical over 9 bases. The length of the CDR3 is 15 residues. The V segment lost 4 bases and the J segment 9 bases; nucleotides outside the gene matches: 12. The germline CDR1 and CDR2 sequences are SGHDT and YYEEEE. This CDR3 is CASSPARGGAETQYF. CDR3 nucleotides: TGTGCCAGCAGCCCAGCACGCGGGGGGGCCGAGACGCAGTATTTT.

CDR3 in DNA: TGTGCCAGCAGTGACTTCCAGCAGGAAAACATTCAGTACTTC. It yields the protein CASSDFQQENIQYF. The chain employs TRBV6-4 and TRBJ2-4; unclear D gene. V was shortened by 1 base and J by 5 bases, with 9 bases between the two germline ends. The CDR3 extends over 14 amino acids. The germline V gene encodes CDR1 MRHNA and CDR2 SNTAGT.

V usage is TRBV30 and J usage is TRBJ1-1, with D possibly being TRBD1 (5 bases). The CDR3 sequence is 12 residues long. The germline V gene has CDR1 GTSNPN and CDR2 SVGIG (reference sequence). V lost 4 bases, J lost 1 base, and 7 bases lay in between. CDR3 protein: CAWNQGNTEAFF. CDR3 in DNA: TGTGCCTGGAATCAGGGGAACACTGAAGCTTTCTTT.

Here the CDR3 DNA reads TGTGCCAGCAGTCCGACGGGGGCTAGCGGTTACAATGAGCAGTTCTTC. Its translation: CASSPTGASGYNEQFF. The chain carries TRBV27 and TRBJ2-1, with D perhaps TRBD2 (7 bases). Germline V lookup: CDR1 MNHEY, CDR2 SMNVEV (reference sequence). This CDR3 spans 16 amino acids. The V end lost 5 bases, the J end lost 4 bases, and 18 bases lay between the germline ends.

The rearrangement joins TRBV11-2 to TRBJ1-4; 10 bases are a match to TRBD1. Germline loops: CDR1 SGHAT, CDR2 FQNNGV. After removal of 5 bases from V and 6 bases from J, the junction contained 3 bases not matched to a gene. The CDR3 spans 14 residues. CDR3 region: CASSRDRGDEKLFF. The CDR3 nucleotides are TGTGCCAGCAGCCGGGACAGGGGCGATGAAAAACTGTTTTTT.

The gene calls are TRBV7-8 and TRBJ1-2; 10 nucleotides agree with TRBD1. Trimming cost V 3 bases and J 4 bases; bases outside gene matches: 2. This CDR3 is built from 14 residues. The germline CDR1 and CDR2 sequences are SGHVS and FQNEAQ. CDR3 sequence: CASSFRTGGYGYTF. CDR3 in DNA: TGTGCCAGCAGCTTTCGGACAGGGGGCTATGGCTACACCTTC.

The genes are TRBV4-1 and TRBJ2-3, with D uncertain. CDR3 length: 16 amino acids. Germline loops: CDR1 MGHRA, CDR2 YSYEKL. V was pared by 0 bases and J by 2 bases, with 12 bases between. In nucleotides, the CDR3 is TGCGCCAGCAGCCAAGACCAGAACACGTTCACAGATACGCAGTATTTT. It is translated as CASSQDQNTFTDTQYF.

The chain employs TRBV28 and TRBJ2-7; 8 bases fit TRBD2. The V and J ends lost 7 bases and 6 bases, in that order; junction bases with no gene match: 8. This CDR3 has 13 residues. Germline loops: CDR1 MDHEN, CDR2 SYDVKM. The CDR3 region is CASTNWGLGEQYF. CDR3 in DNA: TGTGCCAGCACCAATTGGGGACTAGGCGAGCAGTACTTC.

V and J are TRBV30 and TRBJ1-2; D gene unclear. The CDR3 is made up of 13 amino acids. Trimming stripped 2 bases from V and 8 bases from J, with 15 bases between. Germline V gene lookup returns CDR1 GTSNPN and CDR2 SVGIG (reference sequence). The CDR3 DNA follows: TGTGCCTGGAGTTTGAATACGGCAGGAGGCTACACCTTC. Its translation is CAWSLNTAGGYTF.

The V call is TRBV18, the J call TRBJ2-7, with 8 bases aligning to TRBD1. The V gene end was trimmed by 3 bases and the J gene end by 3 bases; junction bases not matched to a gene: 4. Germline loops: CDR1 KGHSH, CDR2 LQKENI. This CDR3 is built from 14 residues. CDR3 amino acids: CASSPTGGLYEQYF. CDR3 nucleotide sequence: TGTGCCAGCTCACCCACAGGGGGGCTCTACGAGCAGTACTTC.